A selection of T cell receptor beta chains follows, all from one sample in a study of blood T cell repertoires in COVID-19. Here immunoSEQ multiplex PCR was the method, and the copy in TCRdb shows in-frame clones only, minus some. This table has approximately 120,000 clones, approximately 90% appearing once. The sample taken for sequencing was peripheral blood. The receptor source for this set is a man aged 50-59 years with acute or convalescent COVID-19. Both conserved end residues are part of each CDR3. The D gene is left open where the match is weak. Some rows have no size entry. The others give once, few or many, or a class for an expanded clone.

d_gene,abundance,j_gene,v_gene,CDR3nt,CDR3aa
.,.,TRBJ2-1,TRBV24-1,TGTGCCACCAGTGACCGGAAAACAGGAAACTCCTACAATGAGCAGTTCTTC,CATSDRKTGNSYNEQFF
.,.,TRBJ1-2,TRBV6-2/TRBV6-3,TGTGCCAGCAGTTACTACGGAGGGAGGCACGGCTACACCTTC,CASSYYGGRHGYTF
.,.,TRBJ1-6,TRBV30,TGTGCCTGGAGTCCCGGGCCAGGGTGGGATTCACCCCTCCACTTT,CAWSPGPGWDSPLHF
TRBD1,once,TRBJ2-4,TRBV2,TGTGCCAGCAGTGGAGGACAGGGCGGGACCCTAGCCAAAAACATTCAGTACTTC,CASSGGQGGTLAKNIQYF
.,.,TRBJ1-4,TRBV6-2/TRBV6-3,TGTGCCAGCACCCCCTGGGGCCGCTACTCAACTAATGAAAAACTGTTTTTT,CASTPWGRYSTNEKLFF
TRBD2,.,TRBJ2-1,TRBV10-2,TGCGCCAGCAGTGAGTCCCAAGCAAGCAGCGGGAGAAACTACAATGAGCAGTTCTTC,CASSESQASSGRNYNEQFF
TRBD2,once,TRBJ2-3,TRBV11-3,TGTGCCAGCAGCTTAGGAACGGCAGCGGGAGGTGAAGATACGCAGTATTTT,CASSLGTAAGGEDTQYF
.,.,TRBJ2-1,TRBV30,TGTGCCTGGAGGCTGGCTTACAATGAGCAGTTCTTC,CAWRLAYNEQFF
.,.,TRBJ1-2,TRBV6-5,TGTGCCAGCAGAGAGGACTTCTATGGCTACACCTTC,CASREDFYGYTF
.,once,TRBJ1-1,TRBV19,TGTGCCAGTAGTATTACGGCGGGGAACACTGAAGCTTTCTTT,CASSITAGNTEAFF
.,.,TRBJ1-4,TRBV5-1,TGCGCCAGCAGCTTGGCCGAGGGAGCTAATGAAAAACTGTTTTTT,CASSLAEGANEKLFF
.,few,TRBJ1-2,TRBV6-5,TGTGCCAGCTCCCTGAGTAACTATGGCTACACCTTC,CASSLSNYGYTF
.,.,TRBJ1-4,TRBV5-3,TGTGCCAGAAGCTTGCCGAGGGATGCAACTAATGAAAAACTGTTTTTT,CARSLPRDATNEKLFF
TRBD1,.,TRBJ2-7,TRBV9,TGTGCCAGCAGCGACGGGACAGGGTTCTCCGAGCAGTACTTC,CASSDGTGFSEQYF
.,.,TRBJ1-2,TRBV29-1,TGCAGCGTTGAAGAATTCGAGGCCGGTCGAAGCGGCTACACCTTC,CSVEEFEAGRSGYTF
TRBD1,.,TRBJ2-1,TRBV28,TGTGCCAGCAGGGGAGACAGGGTAAACAATGAGCAGTTCTTC,CASRGDRVNNEQFF
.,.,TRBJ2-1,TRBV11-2,TGTGCCAGCACCCCGGGGATGGGCTACAATGAGCAGTTCTTC,CASTPGMGYNEQFF
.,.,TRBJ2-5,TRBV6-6,TGTGCCAGCAGTTACACCGGCAGGGTCCAAGAGACCCAGTACTTC,CASSYTGRVQETQYF
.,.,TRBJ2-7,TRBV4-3,TGCGCCAGCAGCCAAGAATGGGACATGGGCGAGCAGTACTTC,CASSQEWDMGEQYF
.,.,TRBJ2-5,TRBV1,TGCACCAGCAGCCAAGATCAGAGCGAAGAGACCCAGTACTTC,CTSSQDQSEETQYF
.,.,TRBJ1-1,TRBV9,TGTGCCAGCAGCGTGCGTGACGGGGTGGGTACTGAAGCTTTCTTT,CASSVRDGVGTEAFF
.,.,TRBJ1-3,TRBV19,TGTGCCAGTAGTATAGTCGCGGGAACTGGAAACACCATATATTTT,CASSIVAGTGNTIYF
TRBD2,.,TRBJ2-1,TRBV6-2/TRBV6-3,TGTGCCAGCAGTTACGGGGAACTAGCGGATTACAATGAGCAGTTCTTC,CASSYGELADYNEQFF
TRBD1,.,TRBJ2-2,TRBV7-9,TGTGCCAGCAGCAAGGACAGGGTTAACACCGGGGAGCTGTTTTTT,CASSKDRVNTGELFF
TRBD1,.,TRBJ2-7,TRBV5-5,TGTGCCAGCTTCGGCGGACAGGGCTACTACGAGCAGTACTTC,CASFGGQGYYEQYF
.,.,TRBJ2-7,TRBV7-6,TGTGCCAGCAGCTCGTCGGAGGCCTACGAGCAGTACTTC,CASSSSEAYEQYF
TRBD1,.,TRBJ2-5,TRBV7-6,TGTGCCAGCACCCGGGGACAGGCGAGACAAGAGACCCAGTACTTC,CASTRGQARQETQYF
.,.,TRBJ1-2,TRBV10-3,TGTGCCATCAGTGAGCTGGGCCAGTTCTATGGCTACACCTTC,CAISELGQFYGYTF
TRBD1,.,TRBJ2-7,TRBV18,TGTGCCAGCTCACTCGTAGGGACAGGTCGTCTCGAGCAGTACTTC,CASSLVGTGRLEQYF
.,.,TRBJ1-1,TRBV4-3,TGCGCCAGCAGCCAAGTGGTCAGTAACACTGAAGCTTTCTTT,CASSQVVSNTEAFF
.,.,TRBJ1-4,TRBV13,TGTGCCAGCAGCCCTCGTGGCGGTAATGAAAAACTGTTTTTT,CASSPRGGNEKLFF
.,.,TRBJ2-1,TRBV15,TGTGCCACCAGCAGAGTACCTAGTCAGACCCCTCGGCGGCATGAGCAGTTCTTC,CATSRVPSQTPRRHEQFF
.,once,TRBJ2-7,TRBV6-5,TGTGCCAGCAGTTACCGGGACTCTCACCTCTACGAGCAGTACTTC,CASSYRDSHLYEQYF
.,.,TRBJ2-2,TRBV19,TGTGCCAGTAGTACCGCGAGGAACACCGGGGAGCTGTTTTTT,CASSTARNTGELFF